The clone carrying this TCR beta chain was detected only a few times. Its specificity is not known. In germline, CDR1 is SNHLY, CDR2 FYNNEI. CDR3 length: 14 residues. V was clipped by 6 bases and J by 9 bases, with 18 bases between them. The entry originates in a study of CD8+ T cells in alopecia areata. Study details: Among treated patients, oral tofacitinib was administered at 5 to 10 mg twice daily.

The study, taken as a whole, reports: Mice showed clearer TCR sharing than patients did, a gap that was possibly HLA-related. Uncertain still, given a single nonresponder, is whether baseline CD8+ expansion links to response.

cDNA serving as the sequencing template came from extracted, reverse transcribed RNA. Clones were read by immunoSEQ multiplex PCR, and TCRdb kept only the in-frame ones, dropping some. The repertoire holds around 120,000 clones, with 50% to 75% as singletons. Treatment: oral pan-JAK inhibitor, 5-10 mg twice daily. This receptor was obtained from a human donor with alopecia areata. The input for sequencing was CD8+ T cells sorted from blood, taken at week 4, from a patient treated with tofacitinib. The chain is built from TRBV2 and TRBJ2-4; TRBD1 or TRBD2 may be the D gene (7 bases each). CDR3 amino acids: CASREQGGGGIQYF. DNA for the CDR3: TGTGCCAGCAGAGAACAGGGAGGGGGCGGCATTCAGTACTTC.